The clone carrying this TCR beta chain came up a few times. Its cognate antigen is unknown. The sample belongs to a study of vaccination effects on CD4 cells after COVID-19. This CDR3 is 12 amino acids long. The germline V and J ends were trimmed by 2 bases and 8 bases, with 9 bases remaining between them. Germline CDR1 is SNHLY and CDR2 is FYNNEI. The data were produced by immunoSEQ multiplex PCR, yet TCRdb's version contains in-frame clones alone and is incomplete. This sample has 40,000 or so clones, with around 74% found just once. Around day 10 of culture, CD4+ T cells were separated out. None of these healthy vaccinees had been infected with SARS-CoV-2 before vaccination.

The gene calls are TRBV2 and TRBJ1-2; D is ambiguous. Sequenced material: CD4+ T cells from PBMCs cultured without peptide, taken before COVID-19 vaccination. The clonotype was recovered from a human donor who received a COVID-19 vaccine. CDR3 loop: CASSEYLWGYTF. In nucleotides, the CDR3 is TGTGCCAGCAGTGAATATCTGTGGGGCTACACCTTC.